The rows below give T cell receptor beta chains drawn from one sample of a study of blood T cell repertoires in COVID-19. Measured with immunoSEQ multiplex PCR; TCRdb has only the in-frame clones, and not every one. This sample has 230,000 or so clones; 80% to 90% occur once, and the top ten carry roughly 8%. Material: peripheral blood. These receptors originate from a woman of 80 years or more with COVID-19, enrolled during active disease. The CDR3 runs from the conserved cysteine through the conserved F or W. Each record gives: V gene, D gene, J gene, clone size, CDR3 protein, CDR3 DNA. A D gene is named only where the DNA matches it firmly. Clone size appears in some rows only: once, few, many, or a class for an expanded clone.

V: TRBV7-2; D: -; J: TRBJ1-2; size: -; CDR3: CASSELNAYGYTF; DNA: TGTGCCAGCAGCGAACTAAACGCCTATGGCTACACCTTC
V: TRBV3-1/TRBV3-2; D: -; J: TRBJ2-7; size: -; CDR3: CASSQLGGGYEQYF; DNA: TGTGCCAGCAGCCAATTAGGGGGGGGTTACGAGCAGTACTTC
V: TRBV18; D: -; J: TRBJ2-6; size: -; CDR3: CASSSLQGSGANVLTF; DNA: TGTGCCAGCTCATCACTACAGGGCTCTGGGGCCAACGTCCTGACTTTC
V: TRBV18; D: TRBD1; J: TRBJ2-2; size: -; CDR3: CASSGTGASGELFF; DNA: TGTGCCAGCTCAGGGACAGGGGCCTCCGGGGAGCTGTTTTTT
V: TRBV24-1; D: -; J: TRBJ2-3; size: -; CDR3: CATSDLGLGADTQYF; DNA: TGTGCCACCAGTGACCTTGGGCTAGGGGCAGATACGCAGTATTTT
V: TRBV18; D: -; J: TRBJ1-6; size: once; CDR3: CASSPGGGESSPLHF; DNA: TGTGCCAGCTCACCAGGTGGGGGGGAGAGTTCACCCCTCCACTTT
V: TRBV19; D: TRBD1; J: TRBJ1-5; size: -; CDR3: CASSLTRDRHQPQHF; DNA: TGTGCCAGTAGCCTCACCCGGGACAGGCATCAGCCCCAGCATTTT
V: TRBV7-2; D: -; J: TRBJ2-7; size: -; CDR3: CASSSDFSTKQYF; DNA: TGTGCCAGCAGCTCGGACTTTTCTACCAAGCAGTACTTC
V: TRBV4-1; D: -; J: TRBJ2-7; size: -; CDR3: CASSPQARTDSYEQYF; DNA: TGCGCCAGCAGCCCTCAGGCGAGGACAGACTCCTACGAGCAGTACTTC
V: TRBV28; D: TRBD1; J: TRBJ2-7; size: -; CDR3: CASSLPTGGVDEQYF; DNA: TGTGCCAGCAGTTTACCGACAGGGGGAGTCGACGAGCAGTACTTC
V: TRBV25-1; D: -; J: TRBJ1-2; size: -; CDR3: CASRDGGGGYTF; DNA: TGTGCCAGCAGGGACGGGGGAGGAGGCTACACCTTC
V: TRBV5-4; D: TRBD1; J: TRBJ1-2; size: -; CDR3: CASSPGGTVLGYGYTF; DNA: TGTGCCAGCAGCCCCGGTGGGACAGTCCTAGGCTATGGCTACACCTTC
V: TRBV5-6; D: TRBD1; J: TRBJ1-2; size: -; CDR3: CASREQGIFGYGYTF; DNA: TGTGCCAGCAGAGAACAGGGGATATTCGGATATGGCTACACCTTC
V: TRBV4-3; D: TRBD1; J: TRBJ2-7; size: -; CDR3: CASSQRTGGVYEQYF; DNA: TGCGCCAGCAGCCAAAGGACAGGGGGGGTTTACGAGCAGTACTTC
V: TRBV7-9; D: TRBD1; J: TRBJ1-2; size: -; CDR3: CASSTNRGAYGYTF; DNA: TGTGCCAGCAGCACTAACAGGGGCGCCTATGGCTACACCTTC
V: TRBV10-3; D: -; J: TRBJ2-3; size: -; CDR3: CAISATGLADTQYF; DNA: TGTGCCATCAGTGCCACAGGGCTCGCAGATACGCAGTATTTT
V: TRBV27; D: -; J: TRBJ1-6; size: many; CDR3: CASSRDRDNSPLHF; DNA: TGTGCCAGCAGTCGTGACAGAGATAATTCACCCCTCCACTTT
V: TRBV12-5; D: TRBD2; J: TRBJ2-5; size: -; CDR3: CASGWSGGQETQYF; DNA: TGTGCTAGTGGTTGGTCGGGGGGACAAGAGACCCAGTACTTC
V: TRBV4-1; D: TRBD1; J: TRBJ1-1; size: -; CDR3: CASSPSRQGMNTEAFF; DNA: TGCGCCAGCAGCCCTAGCCGACAGGGTATGAACACTGAAGCTTTCTTT
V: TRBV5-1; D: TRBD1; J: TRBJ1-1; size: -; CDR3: CASSGGQGATEAFF; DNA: TGCGCCAGCAGCGGGGGACAGGGCGCCACTGAAGCTTTCTTT
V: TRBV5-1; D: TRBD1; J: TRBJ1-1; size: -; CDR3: CASRLTTGDTEAFF; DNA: TGCGCCAGCAGACTTACGACAGGGGACACTGAAGCTTTCTTT
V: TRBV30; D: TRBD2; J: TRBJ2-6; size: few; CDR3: CAWSVQGLAGSGANVLTF; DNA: TGTGCCTGGAGTGTACAGGGCCTAGCGGGCTCTGGGGCCAACGTCCTGACTTTC
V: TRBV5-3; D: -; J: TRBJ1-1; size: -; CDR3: CARSLDRSMNTEAFF; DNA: TGTGCCAGAAGCTTGGATCGGTCCATGAACACTGAAGCTTTCTTT
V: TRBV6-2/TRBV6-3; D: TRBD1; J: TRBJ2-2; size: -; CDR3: CASSHRGDTGELFF; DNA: TGTGCCAGCAGTCACAGGGGGGACACCGGGGAGCTGTTTTTT
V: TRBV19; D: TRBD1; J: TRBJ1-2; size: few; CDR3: CASSRNRGDYGYTF; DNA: TGTGCCAGTAGTCGGAACAGGGGGGACTATGGCTACACCTTC
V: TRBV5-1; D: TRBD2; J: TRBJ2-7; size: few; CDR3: CASSPLSGLEFQYF; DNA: TGCGCCAGCAGCCCACTTAGCGGACTAGAATTCCAGTACTTC
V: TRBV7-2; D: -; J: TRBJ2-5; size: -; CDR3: CASSSVGGETQYF; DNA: TGTGCCAGCAGCTCTGTCGGGGGAGAGACCCAGTACTTC